These T cell receptor beta chains were read from a single sample in a study of cytomegalovirus exposure and HLA in healthy donors. The assay was immunoSEQ multiplex PCR, and TCRdb's table has in-frame clones only and misses some. This repertoire shows more than 200,000 clones, more than 60% found once; its top ten account for roughly a sixth. The sample comprised PBMCs. These receptors originate from a man between 40 and 49 years old in good health and CMV-seronegative. Each CDR3 is given with its conserved first and last residue. The D gene is left open where the match is weak. Not every row has a clone size; where given, it reads once, few, many or a size class.

abundance: NA; d_gene: NA; v_gene: TRBV9; j_gene: TRBJ1-1; CDR3nt: TGTGCCAGCAGCGTAGACCGGGGGGTTGGTGAAGCTTTCTTT; CDR3aa: CASSVDRGVGEAFF
abundance: NA; d_gene: NA; v_gene: TRBV7-3; j_gene: TRBJ1-5; CDR3nt: TGTGCCAGCAGCTTAACTCGGAATCAGCCCCAGCATTTT; CDR3aa: CASSLTRNQPQHF
abundance: NA; d_gene: TRBD2; v_gene: TRBV5-4; j_gene: TRBJ2-1; CDR3nt: TGTGCCAGCAGCGGACTAGCGGGACAATACAATGAGCAGTTCTTC; CDR3aa: CASSGLAGQYNEQFF
abundance: NA; d_gene: NA; v_gene: TRBV5-1; j_gene: TRBJ2-1; CDR3nt: TGCGCCAGCAGCCTCCAGGGACTTGGGCAGTTCTTC; CDR3aa: CASSLQGLGQFF
abundance: NA; d_gene: NA; v_gene: TRBV27; j_gene: TRBJ1-2; CDR3nt: TGTGCCAGCAGTTTATCCCAGGGCAGGGGCTACACCTTC; CDR3aa: CASSLSQGRGYTF
abundance: NA; d_gene: TRBD2; v_gene: TRBV5-4; j_gene: TRBJ2-2; CDR3nt: TGTGCCAGCAGCTCCAGACTAGCGGGGGGGACCGGGGAGCTGTTTTTT; CDR3aa: CASSSRLAGGTGELFF
abundance: NA; d_gene: TRBD2; v_gene: TRBV7-2; j_gene: TRBJ2-7; CDR3nt: TGTGCCAGCAGCCCGTCCGCGGGAGGCCCCTACGAGCAGTACTTC; CDR3aa: CASSPSAGGPYEQYF
abundance: NA; d_gene: TRBD1; v_gene: TRBV4-1; j_gene: TRBJ2-7; CDR3nt: TGCGCCAGCAGCCGGGGACAGGGGGCAGCCGAGCAGTACTTC; CDR3aa: CASSRGQGAAEQYF
abundance: once; d_gene: NA; v_gene: TRBV5-4; j_gene: TRBJ2-7; CDR3nt: TGTGCCAGCAGCTTGGATCCGGGGTACGAGCAGTACTTC; CDR3aa: CASSLDPGYEQYF
abundance: NA; d_gene: NA; v_gene: TRBV2; j_gene: TRBJ1-5; CDR3nt: TGTGCCAGCTCGGGGGGCGAGGGCAATCAGCCCCAGCATTTT; CDR3aa: CASSGGEGNQPQHF
abundance: NA; d_gene: TRBD2; v_gene: TRBV15; j_gene: TRBJ2-2; CDR3nt: TGTGCCACCCAAATTAGGGAGCGGGGCACCGGGGAGCTGTTTTTT; CDR3aa: CATQIRERGTGELFF
abundance: NA; d_gene: TRBD1; v_gene: TRBV5-6; j_gene: TRBJ2-6; CDR3nt: TGTGCCAGCAGCTACAGGGGTCCTGGGGCCAACGCCCTGACTTTC; CDR3aa: CASSYRGPGANALTF
abundance: NA; d_gene: TRBD1; v_gene: TRBV4-2; j_gene: TRBJ2-1; CDR3nt: TGTGCCAGCAGCCAAAGGGTGGGACAGCCAAATGAGCAGTTCTTC; CDR3aa: CASSQRVGQPNEQFF
abundance: NA; d_gene: TRBD2; v_gene: TRBV9; j_gene: TRBJ2-1; CDR3nt: TGTGCCAGCAGCGTAGGACTAGCGTATACCCAGAGGAATGAGCAGTTCTTC; CDR3aa: CASSVGLAYTQRNEQFF
abundance: NA; d_gene: NA; v_gene: TRBV7-7; j_gene: TRBJ2-5; CDR3nt: TGTGCCAGCAGCCCCCAGGACAGTTCGCAAGAGACCCAGTACTTC; CDR3aa: CASSPQDSSQETQYF
abundance: NA; d_gene: TRBD1; v_gene: TRBV28; j_gene: TRBJ1-5; CDR3nt: TGTGCCAGCAGTTCCGGGACAGGGAAGCAGCCCCAGCATTTT; CDR3aa: CASSSGTGKQPQHF
abundance: NA; d_gene: NA; v_gene: TRBV19; j_gene: TRBJ1-5; CDR3nt: TGTGCCAGTAGTATAGTGGGACAAGAAAATCAGCCCCAGCATTTT; CDR3aa: CASSIVGQENQPQHF
abundance: NA; d_gene: NA; v_gene: TRBV5-8; j_gene: TRBJ2-7; CDR3nt: TGTGCCAGCAGCGACCAGGGTTCCCCCGAGCAGTACTTC; CDR3aa: CASSDQGSPEQYF
abundance: few; d_gene: NA; v_gene: TRBV5-4; j_gene: TRBJ2-1; CDR3nt: TGTGCCAGCAGCTCCCGGCGGCTGAGCTCCTACAATGAGCAGTTCTTC; CDR3aa: CASSSRRLSSYNEQFF
abundance: NA; d_gene: TRBD1; v_gene: TRBV5-6; j_gene: TRBJ2-7; CDR3nt: TGTGCCAGCAGCTTGGGTGGCAGGGGGTTCTCCTACGAGCAGTACTTC; CDR3aa: CASSLGGRGFSYEQYF
abundance: NA; d_gene: NA; v_gene: TRBV27; j_gene: TRBJ2-1; CDR3nt: TGTGCCACCTCCATGACAGCCCTTATTAGCTCCTACAATGAGCAGTTCTTC; CDR3aa: CATSMTALISSYNEQFF
abundance: NA; d_gene: NA; v_gene: TRBV9; j_gene: TRBJ1-2; CDR3nt: TGTGCCAGCAGCACCCGGACAGCAAATACCTATGGCTACACCTTC; CDR3aa: CASSTRTANTYGYTF
abundance: NA; d_gene: TRBD1; v_gene: TRBV11-2; j_gene: TRBJ1-2; CDR3nt: TGTGCCAGCAGCTACGGGACAGGTTCCAACTATGGCTACACCTTC; CDR3aa: CASSYGTGSNYGYTF
abundance: NA; d_gene: TRBD1; v_gene: TRBV2; j_gene: TRBJ1-1; CDR3nt: TGTGCCAGCACCGGGGACAGGGGGGGAGCTTTCTTT; CDR3aa: CASTGDRGGAFF
abundance: NA; d_gene: TRBD1; v_gene: TRBV7-7; j_gene: TRBJ2-5; CDR3nt: TGTGCCAGCAGCTCCCGGACAGGGGGCATGGAGACCCAGTACTTC; CDR3aa: CASSSRTGGMETQYF
abundance: NA; d_gene: TRBD1; v_gene: TRBV7-2; j_gene: TRBJ2-7; CDR3nt: TGTGCCAGCAGCTTAGATTCGGGACAGGTAGACGAGCAGTACTTC; CDR3aa: CASSLDSGQVDEQYF
abundance: NA; d_gene: TRBD1; v_gene: TRBV11-2; j_gene: TRBJ2-7; CDR3nt: TGTGCCAGCAGCGTCGGGACAGGATCCTCCTACGAGCAGTACTTC; CDR3aa: CASSVGTGSSYEQYF
abundance: NA; d_gene: TRBD2; v_gene: TRBV7-9; j_gene: TRBJ2-3; CDR3nt: TGTGCCAGCAGCCTGACTAGCGGGTTTACAGATACGCAGTATTTT; CDR3aa: CASSLTSGFTDTQYF
abundance: once; d_gene: TRBD1; v_gene: TRBV2; j_gene: TRBJ1-6; CDR3nt: TGTGCCAGCAAGTCGGGGACAGGGACTAATTCACCCCTCCACTTT; CDR3aa: CASKSGTGTNSPLHF
abundance: NA; d_gene: NA; v_gene: TRBV4-1; j_gene: TRBJ2-5; CDR3nt: TGCGCCAGCAGCCAACAGGGATTGGGAGAGACCCAGTACTTC; CDR3aa: CASSQQGLGETQYF
abundance: NA; d_gene: TRBD1; v_gene: TRBV4-2; j_gene: TRBJ2-5; CDR3nt: TGTGCCAGCAGCCGACTCCCGGGACAGGGATCGTGGGAGCAGTACTTC; CDR3aa: CASSRLPGQGSWEQYF
abundance: NA; d_gene: NA; v_gene: TRBV19; j_gene: TRBJ1-5; CDR3nt: TGTGCCAGTAGTATAGGGCAGACGAGCCCTAGGGGTCAGCCCCAGCATTTT; CDR3aa: CASSIGQTSPRGQPQHF
abundance: few; d_gene: TRBD1; v_gene: TRBV5-4; j_gene: TRBJ2-1; CDR3nt: TGTGCCAGCAGTCGACAGGGCAAGATGTCCTACAATGAGCAGTTCTTC; CDR3aa: CASSRQGKMSYNEQFF
abundance: NA; d_gene: NA; v_gene: TRBV7-8; j_gene: TRBJ2-3; CDR3nt: TGTGCCAGCAGCACCCAGGGCACAGATACGCAGTATTTT; CDR3aa: CASSTQGTDTQYF
abundance: NA; d_gene: NA; v_gene: TRBV18; j_gene: TRBJ2-2; CDR3nt: TGTGCCAGCTCTCAACAGGGTTCCGGGGAGCTGTTTTTT; CDR3aa: CASSQQGSGELFF
abundance: NA; d_gene: TRBD2; v_gene: TRBV27; j_gene: TRBJ2-7; CDR3nt: TGTGCCAGCAGTGTAGCGGGGGAGAGCTACGAGCAGTACTTC; CDR3aa: CASSVAGESYEQYF
abundance: NA; d_gene: NA; v_gene: TRBV7-2; j_gene: TRBJ2-5; CDR3nt: TGTGCCAGCAGCTTAGAGGGGGTAAGGGAGACCCAGTACTTC; CDR3aa: CASSLEGVRETQYF
abundance: NA; d_gene: NA; v_gene: TRBV12-1; j_gene: TRBJ1-3; CDR3nt: TGTGCCACCAGGCGGGGGGCCAACTACTCTGGAAACACCATATATTTT; CDR3aa: CATRRGANYSGNTIYF
abundance: NA; d_gene: NA; v_gene: TRBV5-1; j_gene: TRBJ2-7; CDR3nt: TGCGCCAGCAGCTTGAGAGGTCCTTACGAGCAGTACTTC; CDR3aa: CASSLRGPYEQYF
abundance: NA; d_gene: NA; v_gene: TRBV7-3; j_gene: TRBJ2-3; CDR3nt: TGTGCCAGCAGCCGTTTTACGGGAACAGATACGCAGTATTTT; CDR3aa: CASSRFTGTDTQYF
abundance: once; d_gene: TRBD2; v_gene: TRBV19; j_gene: TRBJ2-3; CDR3nt: TGTGCCAGTAGTAGGAGGACTAGCGGGGAAGCAGATACGCAGTATTTT; CDR3aa: CASSRRTSGEADTQYF
abundance: NA; d_gene: TRBD1; v_gene: TRBV5-4; j_gene: TRBJ2-2; CDR3nt: TGTGCCAGCAGCCCGGACAGGGGGCAGTTGGAGCTGTTTTTT; CDR3aa: CASSPDRGQLELFF
abundance: NA; d_gene: TRBD1; v_gene: TRBV2; j_gene: TRBJ1-2; CDR3nt: TGTGCCAGCAGTGAAGAACAAAGGGGGCGCTTTGCTGGCTACACCTTC; CDR3aa: CASSEEQRGRFAGYTF
abundance: few; d_gene: TRBD2; v_gene: TRBV7-8; j_gene: TRBJ2-1; CDR3nt: TGTGCCACCATGCCGGCGGGGGGGCTCAACAATGAGCAGTTCTTC; CDR3aa: CATMPAGGLNNEQFF
abundance: NA; d_gene: NA; v_gene: TRBV2; j_gene: TRBJ1-6; CDR3nt: TGTGCCAGCAGTGGACAGCCTAATTCACCCCTCCACTTT; CDR3aa: CASSGQPNSPLHF
abundance: NA; d_gene: TRBD2; v_gene: TRBV6-1; j_gene: TRBJ2-1; CDR3nt: TGTGCCAGCATTTGGATTGCTAGCGGGAGCAATGAGCAGTTCTTC; CDR3aa: CASIWIASGSNEQFF
abundance: NA; d_gene: NA; v_gene: TRBV13; j_gene: TRBJ2-7; CDR3nt: TGTGCCAGCAGCTTAGGCCCAGGGCAGGGGACATCCAGCGAGCAGTACTTC; CDR3aa: CASSLGPGQGTSSEQYF
abundance: NA; d_gene: NA; v_gene: TRBV7-2; j_gene: TRBJ2-5; CDR3nt: TGTGCCAGCAGCTTAAATAAGGGACACCCCCAAGAGACCCAGTACTTC; CDR3aa: CASSLNKGHPQETQYF
abundance: NA; d_gene: TRBD2; v_gene: TRBV6-1; j_gene: TRBJ2-3; CDR3nt: TGTGCCAGCAGTGCGCTAGCGGGGACCTCAGATACGCAGTATTTT; CDR3aa: CASSALAGTSDTQYF
abundance: once; d_gene: TRBD1; v_gene: TRBV2; j_gene: TRBJ1-5; CDR3nt: TGTGCCAGCAGTGAAGGCAGGGGGGATCAGCCCCAGCATTTT; CDR3aa: CASSEGRGDQPQHF
abundance: NA; d_gene: NA; v_gene: TRBV5-1; j_gene: TRBJ2-7; CDR3nt: TGCGCCAGTCGCTCCGACATTTACTCCTACGAGCAGTACTTC; CDR3aa: CASRSDIYSYEQYF
abundance: NA; d_gene: NA; v_gene: TRBV5-5; j_gene: TRBJ1-2; CDR3nt: TGTGCCAGCCTGCCCGGTTTGGGCTGGAACTATGGCTACACCTTC; CDR3aa: CASLPGLGWNYGYTF
abundance: few; d_gene: NA; v_gene: TRBV19; j_gene: TRBJ1-2; CDR3nt: TGTGCCAGCGGGATATATGGCTACACCTTC; CDR3aa: CASGIYGYTF
abundance: NA; d_gene: TRBD1; v_gene: TRBV29-1; j_gene: TRBJ1-4; CDR3nt: TGCAGCGTGGCGACAGGGGACCTAGGGGTTTTT; CDR3aa: CSVATGDLGVF
abundance: few; d_gene: TRBD1; v_gene: TRBV10-2; j_gene: TRBJ1-4; CDR3nt: TGCGCCAGCAGCCCGGGACAGGGGGCGAGAGGAAAACTGTTTTTT; CDR3aa: CASSPGQGARGKLFF
abundance: NA; d_gene: NA; v_gene: TRBV7-3; j_gene: TRBJ2-1; CDR3nt: TGTGCCAGCAGCTCACTGGACTTCAATGAGCAGTTCTTC; CDR3aa: CASSSLDFNEQFF